Listed below are T cell receptor beta chains from one sample, sequenced in a study of T cell repertoires in cytomegalovirus infection. TCRdb reprocessed the reads via MiXCR and lists one record per CDR3 protein. Among around 740,000 distinct CDR3 sequences listed, 35% were seen once. Input material: PBMCs. These receptor sequences come from a human donor in good health (CMV status not recorded). Some clones in this sample may be carry-over from other donors' samples. Both conserved end residues are part of each CDR3. A D gene is named only where the DNA matches it firmly. Expanded clones are given a class, and other clones once, few, many or no size at all.

DNA: TGCGCCAGCAGCCAAGTGGAAGTCTCACAAGACGATGGCTACACCTTC; CDR3: CASSQVEVSQDDGYTF; J: TRBJ1-2; V: TRBV4-1; D: -; size: once
DNA: TGTGCCAGCAGTTACTCTCCAGGGGCCACTGAAGCTTTCTTT; CDR3: CASSYSPGATEAFF; J: TRBJ1-1; V: TRBV6-8; D: -; size: -
DNA: TGTGCCAGCAGCTTTGGGGGTGGAGCGGCTGGGGCCAACGTCCTGACTTTC; CDR3: CASSFGGGAAGANVLTF; J: TRBJ2-6; V: TRBV7-9; D: -; size: -
DNA: TGTGCCAGCAGCCACTCGTACCTGTCGGCTGAAGCTTTCTTT; CDR3: CASSHSYLSAEAFF; J: TRBJ1-1; V: TRBV3-1; D: -; size: -
DNA: TGTGCCAGTAGTATAGTAGCACACATGAACACTGAAGCTTTCTTT; CDR3: CASSIVAHMNTEAFF; J: TRBJ1-1; V: TRBV19; D: -; size: once
DNA: TGTGCCAGCAGCCCAGGGGTCAATCAGCCCCAGCATTTT; CDR3: CASSPGVNQPQHF; J: TRBJ1-5; V: TRBV12-3/TRBV12-4; D: -; size: many
DNA: TGTGCCACCAGCAGAGAAGAGGGACGGAACCGGCCCTATGGCTACACCTTC; CDR3: CATSREEGRNRPYGYTF; J: TRBJ1-2; V: TRBV15; D: -; size: few
DNA: TGTGCCAGCCAACGTGGCTTCTCCTACGAGCAGTACTTC; CDR3: CASQRGFSYEQYF; J: TRBJ2-7; V: TRBV28; D: -; size: -
DNA: TGTGCCAGCAGCGACCCGGCCGGCGGGAGCCCCTACGAGCAGTACTTC; CDR3: CASSDPAGGSPYEQYF; J: TRBJ2-7; V: TRBV12-3/TRBV12-4; D: TRBD2; size: -
DNA: TGTGCCAGCAGTGGGCGGGGACAGGGGGCTATCAAAAACATTCAGTACTTC; CDR3: CASSGRGQGAIKNIQYF; J: TRBJ2-4; V: TRBV12-3/TRBV12-4; D: TRBD1; size: -
DNA: TGTGCCAGCTTTGCAGTCGGACAGGGCACAGATACGCAGTATTTT; CDR3: CASFAVGQGTDTQYF; J: TRBJ2-3; V: TRBV12-3/TRBV12-4; D: TRBD1; size: -
DNA: TGTGCCAGCAGCCCCCTAAGACAGGGCACTGAAGCTTTCTTT; CDR3: CASSPLRQGTEAFF; J: TRBJ1-1; V: TRBV12-3/TRBV12-4; D: TRBD1; size: few
DNA: TGTGCCAGCATCCCAGGCTGGGATTCACCCCTCCACTTT; CDR3: CASIPGWDSPLHF; J: TRBJ1-6; V: TRBV6-6; D: -; size: few
DNA: TGTGCCAGCAGTTCAAGGGGGCGGAACGCCTACGAGCAGTACTTC; CDR3: CASSSRGRNAYEQYF; J: TRBJ2-7; V: TRBV28; D: TRBD1; size: few
DNA: TGCAGTTGCTGGAGGGACAGGGTAGGTGAAGCTTTCTTT; CDR3: CSCWRDRVGEAFF; J: TRBJ1-1; V: TRBV20-1; D: TRBD1; size: -